This T cell receptor beta chain was captured in a study of blood T cell repertoires in COVID-19. About the study: Donors in the United States, Italy and Spain gave samples during acute or convalescent COVID-19. Nucleic acid was either cDNA or gDNA, and it came from T cells, B-cell-depleted T cells, or PBMCs.

Trimming pared 1 base from V and 10 bases from J, leaving 17 bases between. Looked up from germline, CDR1 is LNHDA and CDR2 is SQIVND (reference sequence). The CDR3 contains 15 residues. TCRdb's copy holds only in-frame clones and misses some; the assay was immunoSEQ multiplex PCR. This sample has almost 55,000 clones, with 80% to 90% found just once. The sample taken for sequencing was peripheral blood. The sequence was obtained from a man aged 50 to 59 with active COVID-19. The V and J genes are TRBV19 and TRBJ2-1; D unresolved. CDR3 in DNA: TGTGCCAGTAGTATAGGATTTCCTAACCTGGGCGAGCAGTTCTTC. It translates to CASSIGFPNLGEQFF.